This entry describes one T cell receptor (beta chain). No antigen is known for it. No base quality information exists; no much larger clone differs at one position. The entry originates in a study of STAT5B mutations in CD4+ large granular lymphocyte leukemia (dated by TCRdb to between 2021 and 2024). Looking at the study overall: Among the healthy controls, the CDR3 'QG' motif was associated with a particular HLA allele. Flow cytometry on FACSCanto II or FACSVerse confirmed that purified fractions exceeded 95% purity among lymphocytes. The study compared the TCRbeta repertoires of patients with CD4+ T-cell large granular lymphocyte leukemia against the TCRbeta repertoires of healthy blood donors. Paper-wide results and their limitations: Enrichment of TRBV06-family usage was observed among the top patient clones (8/27) relative to healthy controls (2/35). Compared with healthy CD4+ repertoires, CD4-sorted patient repertoires appeared more clonal, and this difference remained even after the putative leukemic clones were removed. Main leukemic clonotypes were private to each patient, although 20% to 25% of the main leukemic clonotypes were found at low frequency in the non-leukemic repertoires of other patients. The data were not HLA-matched, and the relatively small sample size could explain the higher clonality seen in CD4+ compared with CD8+ T-LGLL.

Reading from cysteine to phenylalanine, the CDR3 counts 13 amino acids. The retained sequence is limited to the CDR3, 39 bases, with the frame set at the first base. V drops 5 bases and J drops 1 base, leaving 8 bases in between. Per the germline V gene, LGHNA is the CDR1 and YSLEER is the CDR2. Healthy controls were some 35 blood donors whose buffy coats came from the Finnish Red Cross blood service. All TCR-sequenced material derived from peripheral blood: patient blood samples and healthy donor buffy coats. Ficoll-Hypaque gradient centrifugation was used to isolate peripheral blood mononuclear cells. For the healthy controls, CD4+ cells were obtained from buffy coats by magnetic purification. The Gentra Puregene Cell and Tissue kit was used for genomic DNA extraction, and quantification was performed on a Qubit 2.0 fluorometer. The immunoSEQ assay at survey resolution was applied to genomic DNA for sequencing of TCRbeta rearrangements. The original pipeline was this. In the TCR sequencing data, the lowest productive clonotype frequency that could be detected was 2.59 x 10-5. Analyses included only productive TCRbeta rearrangements, meaning complete and in-frame sequences. Clonality for each sample was calculated as Simpson clonality in the immunoSEQ Analyzer version 3.0. Clones were grouped by frequency into very rare, small, medium, large (1-20%) or hyperexpanded (>20%) categories. OLGA 1.2.3 estimated generation probabilities, VDJtools produced V-gene circos plots, VDJdb was queried for specificities, and GLIPH identified CDR3 motifs. TCRdb retrieved this table from immuneACCESS and kept in-frame rearrangements only. Not all clones are present; in checked studies, unresolved V genes account for under half, and no reason is known for the remainder. V, J and clone size were drawn from that table, and D and trimming were deduced from the DNA. In all, the sample holds tens of thousands of clones, and more than 80% of those were seen once. The ten most abundant clones make up approximately 4% of the sample.

This TCR was sampled from a human donor in good health. Rearrangement joined TRBV4-3 to TRBJ1-2; no D gene can be assigned with confidence. The material sequenced was CD4+ T cells from blood buffy coats. CDR3 reads: CASSSQVNYGYTF. The nucleotide sequence is TGCGCCAGCAGCTCTCAGGTTAACTATGGCTACACCTTC.